This T cell receptor (beta chain) stems from a study of response to subunit inactivated influenza vaccine. Study-wide results and limits: Authors suggested each seasonal influenza vaccination recruits few new T cells.

This clonotype was detected only a few times. Its antigen is still unknown. Trimming cost V 6 bases and J 9 bases; bases outside gene matches: 10. Germline V lookup: CDR1 LNHDA, CDR2 SQIVND (reference sequence). This CDR3 region has 14 residues. TCRdb re-called the RT-PCR reads with MiXCR, one entry per CDR3 protein. The table shows around 170,000 distinct CDR3 sequences, with roughly 10% occurring only once. Sequenced here: CD8+ T cells sorted from PBMCs, sampled around 25 months after vaccination. The chain carries TRBV19 and TRBJ2-7; 11 bases fit TRBD2. The receptor's source is a man aged 50-75 years who received an inactivated influenza vaccine. In DNA, the CDR3 is TGTGCCAGTAGCATACTAGCGGGAGATTTGCGGCAGTACTTC. Residues: CASSILAGDLRQYF. The full variable domain, in which reference TRBV19 and TRBJ2-7 provide the parts outside the CDR3, is DGGITQSPKYLFRKEGQNVTLSCEQNLNHDAMYWYRQDPGQGLRLIYYSQIVNDFQKGDIAEGYSVSREKKESFPLTVTSAQKNPTAFYLCASSILAGDLRQYFGPGTRLTVT.